These 11 T cell receptor beta chains were sequenced from one sample in a study of cytomegalovirus exposure and HLA in healthy donors. PCR was performed using 60 Vbeta and 13 Jbeta primers. Method: immunoSEQ multiplex PCR; TCRdb's copy keeps in-frame clones and lacks some. This table holds over 110,000 clones, roughly four fifths found once. Material for sequencing was PBMCs. These receptor sequences come from a male donor in good health and CMV-seronegative.

The chain carries TRBV14 and TRBJ2-1, with 7 bases fitting TRBD2. CDR1 is SGHDN, CDR2 FVKESK, per germline. The trim removed 4 bases at V and 1 base at J, leaving 4 bases unmatched. CDR3 length: 15 residues. The CDR3 DNA is TGTGCCAGCAGCCCTCGGGACTATTCCTACAATGAGCAGTTCTTC. Its translation is CASSPRDYSYNEQFF.

The gene calls are TRBV5-1 and TRBJ1-1, with D possibly TRBD1 on 5 matching bases. Per the germline V gene, CDR1 is SGHRS and CDR2 is YFSETQ. The CDR3 length is 14 residues. Trimming removed 5 bases at V and 1 base at J, with 12 bases between. The CDR3 protein is CASRKGPQNTEAFF. CDR3 DNA: TGCGCCAGCAGGAAGGGGCCTCAGAACACTGAAGCTTTCTTT.

This clone has a handful of counts. The rearrangement uses TRBV6-5 and TRBJ2-7; 11 nucleotides match TRBD2. J lost 1 base, V lost 2 bases, and 4 bases had no gene match. CDR3 length: 16 residues. Looked up from germline, CDR1 is MNHEY and CDR2 is SVGAGI. The CDR3 here is CASSYVLAGGSYEQYF. As DNA, the CDR3 is TGTGCCAGCAGTTACGTCCTAGCGGGAGGATCCTACGAGCAGTACTTC.

In its sample, this clone was seen a few times. The chain uses TRBV27 and TRBJ2-7, with D maybe TRBD2 (7 bases). Trimming stripped 2 bases from V and 5 bases from J, with 13 bases between. Germline CDR1 is MNHEY and CDR2 is SMNVEV (reference sequence). The length of the CDR3 is 14 residues. The CDR3 region has the DNA TGTGCCAGCAGTTTAAGGGGGAGGGCCCACGAGCAGTACTTC. It specifies CASSLRGRAHEQYF.

The rearrangement joins TRBV2 to TRBJ1-5; possible D gene TRBD1, 6 bases. Germline V CDR1 and CDR2: SNHLY, FYNNEI. The CDR3 totals 13 residues. With 7 bases removed from V and 3 bases from J, the gap between germline ends came to 10 bases. The CDR3 loop is CASKGDDNQPQHF. In nucleotides, the CDR3 is TGTGCCAGCAAGGGGGATGACAATCAGCCCCAGCATTTT. Based on the CDR3 plus reference TRBV2 and TRBJ1-5, the full variable domain is EPEVTQTPSHQVTQMGQEVILRCVPISNHLYFYWYRQILGQKVEFLVSFYNNEISEKSEIFDDQFSVERPDGSNFTLKIRSTKLEDSAMYFCASKGDDNQPQHFGDGTRLSIL.

This chain joins TRBV7-8 and TRBJ2-6; unclear D gene. The CDR3 is made up of 13 amino acids. V gave up 5 bases and J gave up 4 bases, with 6 bases separating them. Germline V gives CDR1 SGHVS, CDR2 FQNEAQ. The CDR3 here is CASSPRGANVLTF. CDR3 nucleotides: TGTGCCAGCAGCCCCCGGGGGGCCAACGTCCTGACTTTC.

This clone was counted only a few times. One end of the junction does not line up with germline, which may come from a read error. The chain combines TRBV5-6 with TRBJ2-2; TRBD1 is a possible D gene (6 bases). The V gene's germline CDR1 is SGHDT and CDR2 YYEEEE. This CDR3 region has 16 residues. The DNA for the CDR3 is TGTGCCAGCAGCTTGGAGGGGGTTCGGAACCCCGGGGAGCTGTTTTTT. It translates to CASSLEGVRNPGELFF.

This clone appeared a few times. The V and J genes are TRBV28 and TRBJ2-3; 10 positions agree with TRBD2. Germline CDR1 and CDR2: MDHEN and SYDVKM. The CDR3 is made up of 14 amino acids. V lost 8 bases and J lost 3; bases outside the gene matches: 5. CDR3 amino acids: CASAEAGGTDTQYF. The CDR3 nucleotides read TGTGCCAGCGCAGAAGCGGGAGGGACAGATACGCAGTATTTT.

CDR3 sequence reads: CASSRGTSGNTDTQYF. The CDR3 DNA reads as TGCGCCAGCAGTAGAGGGACTAGCGGAAACACAGATACGCAGTATTTT. V and J are TRBV10-1 and TRBJ2-3; TRBD2 matches 11 bases. The CDR3 sequence is 16 residues long. CDR1 and CDR2 (germline): WNHNN, SYGVQD (reference sequence). V trimming: 5 bases; J trimming: 2 bases; junction bases outside the gene matches: 6.

This chain joins TRBV5-1 and TRBJ1-4; unclear D gene. The germline V gene encodes CDR1 SGHRS and CDR2 YFSETQ. Trimming took off 9 bases at V and 3 bases at J, with 12 bases between the two ends. The CDR3 length is 13 residues. The CDR3 nucleotides read TGCGCCACCTCCGGGGTGCCTAATGAAAAACTGTTTTTT. Translating gives CATSGVPNEKLFF. The variable domain in full, completed from reference TRBV5-1 and TRBJ1-4, reads KAGVTQTPRYLIKTRGQQVTLSCSPISGHRSVSWYQQTPGQGLQFLFEYFSETQRNKGNFPGRFSGRQFSNSRSEMNVSTLELGDSALYLCATSGVPNEKLFFGSGTQLSVL.

V and J are TRBV19 and TRBJ2-7; TRBD2 agrees at 13 bases. The CDR3 is 15 amino acids. Trimming cost V 6 bases and J 8 bases; bases outside gene matches: 10. Germline V gene lookup returns CDR1 LNHDA and CDR2 SQIVND (reference sequence). The CDR3 DNA sequence: TGTGCCAGTAGGAGGACTAGCGGGAGCTTAGTCAAGCAGTACTTC. Residues: CASRRTSGSLVKQYF.